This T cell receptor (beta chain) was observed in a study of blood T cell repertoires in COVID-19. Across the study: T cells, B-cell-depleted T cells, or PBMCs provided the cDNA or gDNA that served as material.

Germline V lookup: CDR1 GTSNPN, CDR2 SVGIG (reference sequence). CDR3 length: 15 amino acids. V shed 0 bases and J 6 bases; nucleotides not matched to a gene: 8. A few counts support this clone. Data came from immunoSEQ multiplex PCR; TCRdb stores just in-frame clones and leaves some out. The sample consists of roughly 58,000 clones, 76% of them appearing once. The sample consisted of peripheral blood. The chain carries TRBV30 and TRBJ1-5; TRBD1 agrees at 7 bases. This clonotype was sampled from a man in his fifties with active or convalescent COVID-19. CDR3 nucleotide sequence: TGTGCCTGGAGTGTAGGGGGACAGTCCGGTCAGCCCCAGCATTTT. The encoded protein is CAWSVGGQSGQPQHF.